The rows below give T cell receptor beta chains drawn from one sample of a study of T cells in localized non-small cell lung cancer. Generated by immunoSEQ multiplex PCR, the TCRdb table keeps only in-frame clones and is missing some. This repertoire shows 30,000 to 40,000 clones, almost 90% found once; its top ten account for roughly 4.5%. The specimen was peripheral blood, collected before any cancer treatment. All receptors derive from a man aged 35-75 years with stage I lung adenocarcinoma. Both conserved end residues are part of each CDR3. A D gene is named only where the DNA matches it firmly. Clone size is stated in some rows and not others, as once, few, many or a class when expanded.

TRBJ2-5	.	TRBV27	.	TGTGCCAGCAGTTTACGAGGGACGGAGACCCAGTACTTC	CASSLRGTETQYF
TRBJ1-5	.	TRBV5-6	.	TGTGCCAGCAGCTGGGGGAGTAATCAGCCCCAGCATTTT	CASSWGSNQPQHF
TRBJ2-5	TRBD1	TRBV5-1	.	TGCGCCAGCAGCCGACAGGGCTCGGTGACCCAGTACTTC	CASSRQGSVTQYF
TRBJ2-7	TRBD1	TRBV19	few	TGTGCCAGTAGTCTTGGGACAGGGCTTTACGAGCAGTACTTC	CASSLGTGLYEQYF
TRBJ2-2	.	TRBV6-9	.	TGTGCCAGCAGTTACCGGTCGTCCTCCGGGGAGCTGTTTTTT	CASSYRSSSGELFF
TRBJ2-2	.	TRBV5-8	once	TGTGCCAGCAGCCCCCTCGGGTTGAACACCGGGGAGCTGTTTTTT	CASSPLGLNTGELFF
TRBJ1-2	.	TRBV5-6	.	TGTGCCAGCAGCTTGAGCAGGGGCAGGGGCTACACCTTC	CASSLSRGRGYTF
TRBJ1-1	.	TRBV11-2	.	TGTGCCAGCAGCGATCCTACGTTGGGGGCTTATACGGCTTTCTTT	CASSDPTLGAYTAFF
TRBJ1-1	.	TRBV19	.	TGTGCCAGTCGAGTTGGTGACACTGAAGCTTTCTTT	CASRVGDTEAFF
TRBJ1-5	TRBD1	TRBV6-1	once	TGTGCCAGCAGTGCGTCGTGGACAGGGATCCGCAATCAGCCCCAGCATTTT	CASSASWTGIRNQPQHF
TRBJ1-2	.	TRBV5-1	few	TGCGCCAGCCGACCGGGACACGGACATTTTAACTATGGCTACACCTTC	CASRPGHGHFNYGYTF
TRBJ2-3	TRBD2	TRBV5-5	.	TGTGCCAGCAGCTCACTAGCGAGGGCAGATACGCAGTATTTT	CASSSLARADTQYF
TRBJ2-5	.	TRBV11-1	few	TGTGCCAGCAGCCGCCTAGGACACACCGGGCAGACCCAGTACTTC	CASSRLGHTGQTQYF
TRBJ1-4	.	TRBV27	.	TGTGCCAGCAGTGGATGGAATGAGAAAGGTGAAAAACTGTTTTTT	CASSGWNEKGEKLFF
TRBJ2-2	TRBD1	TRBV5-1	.	TGCGCCAGCAGCTTGTTGGGGACAGGAGCCGTGGAGCTGTTTTTT	CASSLLGTGAVELFF
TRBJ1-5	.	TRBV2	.	TGTGCCAGCAGTGGGACGTTAGATCAGCCCCAGCATTTT	CASSGTLDQPQHF
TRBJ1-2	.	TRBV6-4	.	TGTGCCAGCAGTGAGAAAATAGGGGTTAACTATGGCTACACCTTC	CASSEKIGVNYGYTF
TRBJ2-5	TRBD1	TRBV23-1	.	TGCGCCAGCAGTCACCTCCCAGGGGGCGCAGAGACCCAGTACTTC	CASSHLPGGAETQYF
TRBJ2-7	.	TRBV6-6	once	TGTGCCAGCAGTCAGGGTCACGAGCAGTACTTC	CASSQGHEQYF
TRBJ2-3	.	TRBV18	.	TGTGCCAGCTCACCACCGATGGGTAATACGCAGTATTTT	CASSPPMGNTQYF
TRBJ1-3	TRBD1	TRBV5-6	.	TGTGCCAGCAGCCTGGGACAGGGGGCAGTCTCTGGAAACACCATATATTTT	CASSLGQGAVSGNTIYF
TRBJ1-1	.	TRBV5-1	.	TGCGCCAGCAGCTTGTCCGCAGCGAACACTGAAGCTTTCTTT	CASSLSAANTEAFF
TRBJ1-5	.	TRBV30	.	TGTGCCTGGAGTGTATATAACTGGCAGCCCCAGCATTTT	CAWSVYNWQPQHF
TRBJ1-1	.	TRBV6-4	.	TGTGCCAGCAGTGGGGGAGAGATGAACACTGAAGCTTTCTTT	CASSGGEMNTEAFF
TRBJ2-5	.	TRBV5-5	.	TGTGCCAGCAGCTTGAGTAGGGGGGCAGAGACCCAGTACTTC	CASSLSRGAETQYF
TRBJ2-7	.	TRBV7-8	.	TGTGCCAGCAGCTTAGAGTCTGGTATTTGGTACTTC	CASSLESGIWYF
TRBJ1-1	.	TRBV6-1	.	TGTGCCAGCAGTGGTCTGGTTCAAGGCACTGAAGCTTTCTTT	CASSGLVQGTEAFF
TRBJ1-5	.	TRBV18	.	TGTGCCAGCTCACCAAACTCGCAGGGGTTAACTCAGCCCCAGCATTTT	CASSPNSQGLTQPQHF
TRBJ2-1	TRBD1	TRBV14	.	TGTGCCAGCAGCCGAACTTCCGGGACAGGGGGTAGTGAGCAGTTCTTC	CASSRTSGTGGSEQFF
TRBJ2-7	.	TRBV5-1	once	TGCGCCAGCAGCCGGGACACTGCTTCCTACGAGCAGTACTTC	CASSRDTASYEQYF
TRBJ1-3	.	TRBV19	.	TGTGCCAGTAGCCCTGGAGGAACCATATATTTT	CASSPGGTIYF
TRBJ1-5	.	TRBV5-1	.	TGCGCCAGCAGCCTGGACGGGTATAGCAATCAGCCCCAGCATTTT	CASSLDGYSNQPQHF
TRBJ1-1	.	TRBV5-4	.	TGTGCCAGCAGCTTGGTGGCCAGGGGGAACACTGAAGCTTTCTTT	CASSLVARGNTEAFF
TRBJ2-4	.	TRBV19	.	TGTGCCAGTAGTATATCAAAAAGGGACCCCAAAAACATTCAGTACTTC	CASSISKRDPKNIQYF
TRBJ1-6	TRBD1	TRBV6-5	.	TGTGCCAGCAGTTACAGAGGGGGCGATTCGCATTCACCCCTCCACTTT	CASSYRGGDSHSPLHF
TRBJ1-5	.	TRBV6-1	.	TGTGCCAGCTACGGGGGGAATTCCCAGCCCCAGCATTTT	CASYGGNSQPQHF
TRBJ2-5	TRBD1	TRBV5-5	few	TGTGCCAGCAGCTCTGGACAGGGCAGGGGGGACCGGGAGACCCAGTACTTC	CASSSGQGRGDRETQYF